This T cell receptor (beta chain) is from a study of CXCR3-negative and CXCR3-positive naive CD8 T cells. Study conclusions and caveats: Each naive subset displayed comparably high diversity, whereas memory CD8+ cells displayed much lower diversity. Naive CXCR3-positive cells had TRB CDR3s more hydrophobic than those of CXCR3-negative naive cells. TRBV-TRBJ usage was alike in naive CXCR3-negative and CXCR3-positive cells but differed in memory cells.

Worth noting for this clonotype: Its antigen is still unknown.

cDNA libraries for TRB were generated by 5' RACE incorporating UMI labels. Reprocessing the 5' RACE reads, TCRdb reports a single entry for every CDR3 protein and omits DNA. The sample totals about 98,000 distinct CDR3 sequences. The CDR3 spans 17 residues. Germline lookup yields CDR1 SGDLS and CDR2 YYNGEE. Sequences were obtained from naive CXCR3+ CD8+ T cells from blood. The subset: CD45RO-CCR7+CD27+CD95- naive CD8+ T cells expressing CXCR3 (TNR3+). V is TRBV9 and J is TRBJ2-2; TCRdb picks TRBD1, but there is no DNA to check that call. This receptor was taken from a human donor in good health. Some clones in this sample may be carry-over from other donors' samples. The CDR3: CASSRPYRGLDTGELFF.